These 2 T cell receptor beta chains were all obtained from the same sample, sequenced in a study of shared clonotypes between healthy human individuals. The method was immunoSEQ multiplex PCR; TCRdb's version includes in-frame clones alone and lacks a portion of them. The sample contains nearly 1 million clones, around three quarters of which appear only once. The sequencing sample was made of memory CD4+ T cells sorted from blood. The subset: CD45RA-negative fraction. All receptors derive from a man between 18 and 35 years old in good health.

This clone was recorded a few times. This chain links TRBV15 with TRBJ1-5, with a tentative D call TRBD1 (5 bases). The V end was cut by 1 base, the J end by 2 bases, with 15 bases between. The CDR3 extends over 17 amino acids. Germline V gene sequence: CDR1 LNHNV, CDR2 YYDKDF (reference sequence). CDR3 amino acids: CATSRGGPGDRNQPQHF. The CDR3 DNA reads TGTGCCACCAGCAGAGGCGGCCCGGGGGACCGCAATCAGCCCCAGCATTTT.

The chain recombines TRBV19 with TRBJ2-7; 10 nucleotides line up with TRBD1. The trim removed 4 bases at V and 3 bases at J, leaving 6 bases unmatched. In germline, CDR1 is LNHDA, CDR2 SQIVND (reference sequence). CDR3 length equals 15 residues. DNA for the CDR3: TGTGCCAGTAGTAACCGGGACAGGGGAAACTACGAGCAGTACTTC. This gives the protein CASSNRDRGNYEQYF. Combining the CDR3 with reference TRBV19 and TRBJ2-7 gives the whole variable domain DGGITQSPKYLFRKEGQNVTLSCEQNLNHDAMYWYRQDPGQGLRLIYYSQIVNDFQKGDIAEGYSVSREKKESFPLTVTSAQKNPTAFYLCASSNRDRGNYEQYFGPGTRLTVT.